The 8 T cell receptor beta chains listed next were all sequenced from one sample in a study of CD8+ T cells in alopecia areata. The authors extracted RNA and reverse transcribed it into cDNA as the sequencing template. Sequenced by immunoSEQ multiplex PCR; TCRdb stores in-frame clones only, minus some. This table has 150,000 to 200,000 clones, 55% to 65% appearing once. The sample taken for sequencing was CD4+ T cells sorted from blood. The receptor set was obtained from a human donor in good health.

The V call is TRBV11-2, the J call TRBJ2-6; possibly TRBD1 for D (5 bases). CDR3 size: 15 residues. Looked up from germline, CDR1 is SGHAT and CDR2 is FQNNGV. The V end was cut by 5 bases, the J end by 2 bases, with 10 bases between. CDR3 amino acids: CASSLWGTGANVLTF. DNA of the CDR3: TGTGCCAGCAGCCTCTGGGGCACTGGGGCCAACGTCCTGACTTTC.

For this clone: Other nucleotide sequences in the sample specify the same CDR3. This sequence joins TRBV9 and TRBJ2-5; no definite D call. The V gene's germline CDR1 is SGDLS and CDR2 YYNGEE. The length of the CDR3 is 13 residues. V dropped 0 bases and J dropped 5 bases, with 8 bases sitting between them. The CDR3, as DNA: TGTGCCAGCAGCGTAGCTACCGGGGAGACCCAGTACTTC. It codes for CASSVATGETQYF.

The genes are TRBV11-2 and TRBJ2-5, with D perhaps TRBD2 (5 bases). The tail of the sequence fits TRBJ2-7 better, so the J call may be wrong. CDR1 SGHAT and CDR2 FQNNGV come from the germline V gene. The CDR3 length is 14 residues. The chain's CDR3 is CASSLDGLAYEQYF. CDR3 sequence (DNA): TGTGCCAGCAGCTTAGACGGACTGGCCTACGAGCAGTACTTC.

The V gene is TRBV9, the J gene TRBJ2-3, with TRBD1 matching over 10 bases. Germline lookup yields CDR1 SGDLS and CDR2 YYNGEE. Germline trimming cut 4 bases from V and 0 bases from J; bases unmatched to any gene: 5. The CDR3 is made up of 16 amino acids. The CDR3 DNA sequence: TGTGCCAGCAGCCCAGGGACAGGGGATAGCACAGATACGCAGTATTTT. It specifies CASSPGTGDSTDTQYF. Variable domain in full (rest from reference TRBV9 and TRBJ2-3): DSGVTQTPKHLITATGQRVTLRCSPRSGDLSVYWYQQSLDQGLQFLIQYYNGEERAKGNILERFSAQQFPDLHSELNLSSLELGDSALYFCASSPGTGDSTDTQYFGPGTRLTVL.

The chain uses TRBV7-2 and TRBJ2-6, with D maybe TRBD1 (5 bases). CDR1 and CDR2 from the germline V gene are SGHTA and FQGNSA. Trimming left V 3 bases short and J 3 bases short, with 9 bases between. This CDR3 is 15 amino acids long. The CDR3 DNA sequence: TGTGCCAGCAGCTTCCAGGGCGGTGGGGCCAACGTCCTGACTTTC. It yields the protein CASSFQGGGANVLTF.

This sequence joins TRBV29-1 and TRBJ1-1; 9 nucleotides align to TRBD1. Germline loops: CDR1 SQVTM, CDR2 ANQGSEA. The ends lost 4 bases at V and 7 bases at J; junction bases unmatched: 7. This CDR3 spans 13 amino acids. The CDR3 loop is CSVAGQGLGEAFF. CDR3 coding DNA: TGCAGCGTTGCTGGACAGGGGCTTGGTGAAGCTTTCTTT.

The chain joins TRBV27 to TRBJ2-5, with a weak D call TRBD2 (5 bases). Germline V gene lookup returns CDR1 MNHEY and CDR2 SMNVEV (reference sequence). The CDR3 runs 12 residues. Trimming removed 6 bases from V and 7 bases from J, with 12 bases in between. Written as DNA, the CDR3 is TGTGCCAGCAGCCTCAACGCGGGGACCCAGTACTTC. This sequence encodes CASSLNAGTQYF.

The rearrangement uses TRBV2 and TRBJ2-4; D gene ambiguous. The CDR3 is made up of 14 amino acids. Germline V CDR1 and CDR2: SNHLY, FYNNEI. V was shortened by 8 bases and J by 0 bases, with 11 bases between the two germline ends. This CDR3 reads CASRSGIAKNIQYF. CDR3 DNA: TGTGCCAGCCGTTCAGGAATAGCCAAAAACATTCAGTACTTC.